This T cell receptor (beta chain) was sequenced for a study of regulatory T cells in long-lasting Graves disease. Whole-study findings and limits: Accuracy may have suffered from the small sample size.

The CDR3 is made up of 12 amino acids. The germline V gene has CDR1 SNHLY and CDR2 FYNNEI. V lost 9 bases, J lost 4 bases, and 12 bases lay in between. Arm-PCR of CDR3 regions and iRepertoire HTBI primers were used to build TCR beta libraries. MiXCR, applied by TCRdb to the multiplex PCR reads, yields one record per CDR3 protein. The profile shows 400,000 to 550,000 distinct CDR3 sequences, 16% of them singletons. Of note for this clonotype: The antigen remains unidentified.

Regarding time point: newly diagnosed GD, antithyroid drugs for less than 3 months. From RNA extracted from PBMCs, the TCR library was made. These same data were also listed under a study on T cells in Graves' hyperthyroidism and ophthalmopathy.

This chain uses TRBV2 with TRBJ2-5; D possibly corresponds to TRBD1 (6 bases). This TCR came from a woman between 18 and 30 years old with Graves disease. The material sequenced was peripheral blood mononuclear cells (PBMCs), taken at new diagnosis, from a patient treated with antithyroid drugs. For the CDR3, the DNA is TGTGCCAGTAACAGGGTAGCAGAGACCCAGTACTTC. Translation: CASNRVAETQYF.